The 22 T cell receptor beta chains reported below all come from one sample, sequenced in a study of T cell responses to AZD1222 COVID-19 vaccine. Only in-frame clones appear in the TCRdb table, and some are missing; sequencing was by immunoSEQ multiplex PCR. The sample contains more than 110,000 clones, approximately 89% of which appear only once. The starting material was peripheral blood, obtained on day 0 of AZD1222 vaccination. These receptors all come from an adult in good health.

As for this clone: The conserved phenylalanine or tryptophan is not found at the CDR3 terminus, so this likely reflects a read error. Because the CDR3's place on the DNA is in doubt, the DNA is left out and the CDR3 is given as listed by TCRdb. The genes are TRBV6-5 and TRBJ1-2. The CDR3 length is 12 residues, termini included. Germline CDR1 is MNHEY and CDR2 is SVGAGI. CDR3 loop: CATSSSNGVQRP.

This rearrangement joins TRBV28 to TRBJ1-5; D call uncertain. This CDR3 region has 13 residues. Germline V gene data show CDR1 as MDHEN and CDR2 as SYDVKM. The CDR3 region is CAGGLYSNQPQHF. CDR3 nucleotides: TGTGCAGGCGGGCTGTATAGCAATCAGCCCCAGCATTTT.

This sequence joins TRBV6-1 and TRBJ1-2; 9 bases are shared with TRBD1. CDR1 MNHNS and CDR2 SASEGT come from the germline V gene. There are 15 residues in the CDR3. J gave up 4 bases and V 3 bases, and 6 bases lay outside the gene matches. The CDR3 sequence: CASSDLSTGGYGYTF. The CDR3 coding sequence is TGTGCCAGCAGTGACCTGTCGACAGGGGGCTATGGCTACACCTTC.

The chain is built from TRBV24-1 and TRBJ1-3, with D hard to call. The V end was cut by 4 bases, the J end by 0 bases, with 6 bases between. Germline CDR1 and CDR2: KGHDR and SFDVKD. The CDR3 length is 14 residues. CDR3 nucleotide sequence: TGTGCCACCAGTGACAGTCGCTCTGGAAACACCATATATTTT. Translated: CATSDSRSGNTIYF.

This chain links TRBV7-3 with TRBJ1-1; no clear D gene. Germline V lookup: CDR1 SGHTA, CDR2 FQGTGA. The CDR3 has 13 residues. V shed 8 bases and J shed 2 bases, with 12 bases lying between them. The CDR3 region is CASGQQRNTEAFF. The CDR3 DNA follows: TGTGCCAGCGGTCAACAAAGAAACACTGAAGCTTTCTTT.

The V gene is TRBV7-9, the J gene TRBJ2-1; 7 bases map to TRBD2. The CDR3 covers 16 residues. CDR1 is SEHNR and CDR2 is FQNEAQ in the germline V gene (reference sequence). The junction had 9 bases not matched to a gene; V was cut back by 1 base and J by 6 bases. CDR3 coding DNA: TGTGCCAGCAGCTTAGTTATGACGGGACTACGCAATGAGCAGTTCTTC. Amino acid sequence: CASSLVMTGLRNEQFF.

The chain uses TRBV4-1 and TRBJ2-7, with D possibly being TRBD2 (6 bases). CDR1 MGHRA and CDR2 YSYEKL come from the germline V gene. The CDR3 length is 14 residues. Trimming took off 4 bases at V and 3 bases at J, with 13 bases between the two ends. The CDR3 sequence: CASSLRDSYYEQYF. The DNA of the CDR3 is TGCGCCAGCAGCCTCCGGGACTCATACTACGAGCAGTACTTC.

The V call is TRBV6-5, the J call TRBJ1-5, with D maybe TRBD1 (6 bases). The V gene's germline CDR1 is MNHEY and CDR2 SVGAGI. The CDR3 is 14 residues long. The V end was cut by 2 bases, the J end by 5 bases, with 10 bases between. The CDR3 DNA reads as TGTGCCAGCAGTTACGGGGGCGCAGATCAGCCCCAGCATTTT. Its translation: CASSYGGADQPQHF.

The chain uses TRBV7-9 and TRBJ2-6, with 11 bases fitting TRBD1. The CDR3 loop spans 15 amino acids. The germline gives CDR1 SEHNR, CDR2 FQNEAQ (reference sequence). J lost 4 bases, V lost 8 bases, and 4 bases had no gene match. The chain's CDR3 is CASGQGARGANVLTF. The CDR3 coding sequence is TGTGCCAGCGGACAGGGGGCGCGGGGGGCCAACGTCCTGACTTTC. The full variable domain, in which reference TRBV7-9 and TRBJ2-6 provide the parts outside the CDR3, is DTGVSQNPRHKITKRGQNVTFRCDPISEHNRLYWYRQTLGQGPEFLTYFQNEAQLEKSRLLSDRFSAERPKGSFSTLEIQRTEQGDSAMYLCASGQGARGANVLTFGAGSRLTVL.

The CDR3 protein is CASSTGLGEQFF. The CDR3 DNA is TGTGCCAGCTCAACCGGACTAGGTGAGCAGTTCTTC. The rearrangement links TRBV18 to TRBJ2-1; 7 nucleotides agree with TRBD2. The J segment lost 9 bases and the V segment lost 5 bases, leaving 4 bases of the junction unmatched. Germline-derived CDR1 and CDR2 are KGHSH and LQKENI. CDR3 size: 12 residues.

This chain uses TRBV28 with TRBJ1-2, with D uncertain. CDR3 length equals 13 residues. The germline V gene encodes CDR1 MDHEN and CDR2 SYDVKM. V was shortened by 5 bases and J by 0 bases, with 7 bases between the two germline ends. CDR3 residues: CASSPRSNYGYTF. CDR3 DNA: TGTGCCAGCAGTCCCAGGTCTAACTATGGCTACACCTTC.

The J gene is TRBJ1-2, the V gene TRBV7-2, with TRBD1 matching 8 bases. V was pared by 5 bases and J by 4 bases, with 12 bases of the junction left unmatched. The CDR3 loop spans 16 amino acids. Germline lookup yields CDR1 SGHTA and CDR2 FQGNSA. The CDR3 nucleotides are TGTGCCAGCAGCCCCACCGGTCCAGGGGGCGGCTATGGCTACACCTTC. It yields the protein CASSPTGPGGGYGYTF.

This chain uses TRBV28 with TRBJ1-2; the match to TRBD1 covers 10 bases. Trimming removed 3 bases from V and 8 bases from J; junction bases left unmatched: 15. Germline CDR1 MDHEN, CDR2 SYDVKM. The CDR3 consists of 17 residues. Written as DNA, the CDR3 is TGTGCCAGCAGTTTCGGGACAGGGGCTGTTGGTTCGGAAGGCTACACCTTC. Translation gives CASSFGTGAVGSEGYTF.

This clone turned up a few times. CDR3 in DNA: TGTGCCACCCACTTGGGGGGGGACAGGGTGTTTGGCTACACCTTC. Translating it yields CATHLGGDRVFGYTF. The rearrangement uses TRBV28 and TRBJ1-2; 9 bases fit TRBD1. Per germline, CDR1 MDHEN and CDR2 SYDVKM. V gave up 10 bases and J gave up 7 bases; unmatched junction bases: 16. This CDR3 contains 15 residues.

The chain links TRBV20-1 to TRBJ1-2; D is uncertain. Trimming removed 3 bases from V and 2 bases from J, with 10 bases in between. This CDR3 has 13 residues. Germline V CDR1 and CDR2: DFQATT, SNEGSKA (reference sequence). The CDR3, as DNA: TGCAGTGCTAGTCTCCCGGGAAACTATGGCTACACCTTC. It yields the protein CSASLPGNYGYTF.

The DNA for the CDR3 is TGTGCCAGCAGCGCCCGGAGGGGGGCCGACTTCTACGAGCAGTACTTC. Residues: CASSARRGADFYEQYF. The chain joins TRBV21-1 to TRBJ2-7. TRBV21-1 is shown as a pseudogene. CDR3 length: 16 residues.

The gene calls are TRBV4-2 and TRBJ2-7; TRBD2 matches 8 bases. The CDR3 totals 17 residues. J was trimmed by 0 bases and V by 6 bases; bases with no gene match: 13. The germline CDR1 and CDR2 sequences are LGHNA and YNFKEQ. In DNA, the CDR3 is TGTGCCAGCAGTGATAAACCTAGCGGGCCATACTCCTACGAGCAGTACTTC. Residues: CASSDKPSGPYSYEQYF.

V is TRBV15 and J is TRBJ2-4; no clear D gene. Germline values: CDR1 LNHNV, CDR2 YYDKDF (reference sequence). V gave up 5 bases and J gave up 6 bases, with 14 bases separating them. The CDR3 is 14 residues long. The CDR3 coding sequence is TGTGCCACCAGCCCCTACAGTGATTCAAACATTCAGTACTTC. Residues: CATSPYSDSNIQYF.

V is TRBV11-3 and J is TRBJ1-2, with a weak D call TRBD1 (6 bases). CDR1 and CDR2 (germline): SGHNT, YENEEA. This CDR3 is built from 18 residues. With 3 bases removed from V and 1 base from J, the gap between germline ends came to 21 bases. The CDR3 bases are TGTGCCAGCAGCTTGGGCCAGGGACGGGACATCATTAACTATGGCTACACCTTC. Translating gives CASSLGQGRDIINYGYTF.

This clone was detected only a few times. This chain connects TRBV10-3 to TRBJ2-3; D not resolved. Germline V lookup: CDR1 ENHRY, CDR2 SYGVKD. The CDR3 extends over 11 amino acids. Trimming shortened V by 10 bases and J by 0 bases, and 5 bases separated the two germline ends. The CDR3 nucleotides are TGTGCCACAACTAGCACAGATACGCAGTATTTT. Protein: CATTSTDTQYF.

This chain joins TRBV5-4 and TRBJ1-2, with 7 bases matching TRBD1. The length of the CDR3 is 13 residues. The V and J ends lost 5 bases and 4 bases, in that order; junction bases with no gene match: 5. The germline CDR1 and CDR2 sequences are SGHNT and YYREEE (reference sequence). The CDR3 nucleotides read TGTGCCAGCAGGCCGACAGGGAGCTATGGCTACACCTTC. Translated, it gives CASRPTGSYGYTF.

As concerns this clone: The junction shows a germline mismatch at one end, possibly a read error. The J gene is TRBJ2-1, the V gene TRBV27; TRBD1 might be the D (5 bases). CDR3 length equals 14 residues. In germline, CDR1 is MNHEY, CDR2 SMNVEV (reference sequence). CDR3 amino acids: CASRSGQRYKEQFF. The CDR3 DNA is TGTGCCAGCAGGTCTGGACAAAGATACAAGGAGCAGTTCTTC.